This T cell receptor beta chain was sequenced for a study of blood T cell repertoires in COVID-19. Only in-frame clones appear in the TCRdb table, and some are missing; sequencing was by immunoSEQ multiplex PCR. Of about 64,000 clones in the sample, roughly 90% were seen once. This clone was picked up a small number of times. Deletions cut 3 bases from V and 0 bases from J, with 9 bases between. There are 14 residues in the CDR3. CDR1 is LNHDA, CDR2 SQIVND, per germline (reference sequence). Material for sequencing was peripheral blood. This chain connects TRBV19 to TRBJ2-7; D is unresolved. This sequence originates from a man aged 70-80 years with acute or convalescent COVID-19. The CDR3 DNA reads TGTGCCAGTAGTATCGGCAGGTTCTCCTACGAGCAGTACTTC. Amino acids: CASSIGRFSYEQYF.